The 16 T cell receptor beta chains in this list originate from one sample, sequenced in a study of control samples from healthy donors and cancer patients. TCRdb's copy holds only in-frame clones and misses some; the assay was immunoSEQ multiplex PCR. The sample spans approximately 190,000 clones; the ten largest clones claim under 2.5%. The specimen sequenced was blood. The source of these receptors is a woman aged 25 to 39 in good health.

This chain uses TRBV27 with TRBJ2-2; 8 bases are a match to TRBD1. The CDR3 is made up of 17 amino acids. V lost 5 bases, J lost 0 bases, and 8 bases stayed unmatched. Germline V gives CDR1 MNHEY, CDR2 SMNVEV (reference sequence). Here the CDR3 DNA reads TGTGCCAGCAGTAGGGACAGGAGCCTTGCGAACACCGGGGAGCTGTTTTTT. It is translated as CASSRDRSLANTGELFF.

As concerns this clone: This specimen includes other DNA sequences encoding the same CDR3. This rearrangement joins TRBV5-1 to TRBJ1-1; D is perhaps TRBD1 (6 bases). Trimming took off 4 bases at V and 1 base at J, with 8 bases between the two ends. Germline V gene data show CDR1 as SGHRS and CDR2 as YFSETQ. This CDR3 is built from 13 residues. The chain's CDR3 is CASSLTGNTEAFF. The DNA of the CDR3 is TGCGCCAGCAGCCTGACAGGGAACACTGAAGCTTTCTTT.

The chain is built from TRBV12-3 or TRBV12-4 and TRBJ2-5; D ambiguous. Trimming shortened V by 4 bases and J by 1 base, and 7 bases separated the two germline ends. This CDR3 is 13 amino acids long. CDR3 region: CASSYIVQETQYF. DNA for the CDR3: TGTGCCAGCAGTTATATCGTCCAAGAGACCCAGTACTTC.

This chain uses TRBV18 with TRBJ2-1, with 15 bases identical to TRBD2. In germline, CDR1 is KGHSH, CDR2 LQKENI. This CDR3 comprises 17 residues. V gave up 3 bases and J gave up 8 bases; unmatched junction bases: 8. The CDR3 sequence is CASSPAGLAGGRYEQFF. CDR3 DNA sequence: TGTGCCAGCTCACCGGCCGGACTAGCGGGGGGGCGGTATGAGCAGTTCTTC.

The CDR3, as DNA: TGTGCCACCAGCAGAGATGGGAGGGGGCGCGGGAATCAGCCCCAGCATTTT. Its translation is CATSRDGRGRGNQPQHF. The V and J genes are TRBV15 and TRBJ1-5; TRBD1 matches at 7 bases. CDR3 length equals 17 residues. Trimming removed 0 bases from V and 4 bases from J; junction bases left unmatched: 9. Germline values: CDR1 LNHNV, CDR2 YYDKDF (reference sequence). The full variable domain, its missing parts supplied by reference TRBV15 and TRBJ1-5, is DAMVIQNPRYQVTQFGKPVTLSCSQTLNHNVMYWYQQKSSQAPKLLFHYYDKDFNNEADTPDNFQSRRPNTSFCFLDIRSPGLGDTAMYLCATSRDGRGRGNQPQHFGDGTRLSIL.

The rearrangement uses TRBV28 and TRBJ1-2, with D possibly matching TRBD1 (5 bases). The CDR3 is made up of 16 amino acids. CDR1 and CDR2 from the germline V gene are MDHEN and SYDVKM. V lost 4 bases and J lost 0, with 15 bases in between. This CDR3 reads CASSYPGRTPNYGYTF. In nucleotides, the CDR3 is TGTGCCAGCAGTTACCCAGGGCGGACCCCTAACTATGGCTACACCTTC.

The V and J genes are TRBV28 and TRBJ1-6; D is ambiguous. CDR1 is MDHEN and CDR2 is SYDVKM in the germline V gene. The CDR3 runs 14 residues. Trimming removed 2 bases from V and 11 bases from J, with 13 bases in between. The DNA of the CDR3 is TGTGCCAGCAGTTTAGGGCAGCCCCGGACACCCCTCCACTTT. Translating gives CASSLGQPRTPLHF.

J is TRBJ1-2 and V is TRBV30; D ambiguous. Looked up from germline, CDR1 is GTSNPN and CDR2 is SVGIG (reference sequence). The V and J ends lost 5 bases and 3 bases respectively, with 13 bases between them. There are 13 residues in the CDR3. CDR3 nucleotides: TGTGCCTGGGCCGCGGAGGTTTACTATGGCTACACCTTC. Residues: CAWAAEVYYGYTF.

The V call is TRBV5-4, the J call TRBJ1-1; TRBD1 is a possible D gene (6 bases). Germline V CDR1 and CDR2: SGHNT, YYREEE (reference sequence). V dropped 5 bases and J dropped 0 bases, with 8 bases sitting between them. The CDR3 extends over 13 amino acids. The CDR3 sequence is CASRDSMNTEAFF. CDR3 DNA: TGTGCCAGCAGGGACAGCATGAACACTGAAGCTTTCTTT.

CDR3 DNA: TGTGCCAGCAGCCGAATGTGGGTGAACACTGAAGCTTTCTTT. It codes for CASSRMWVNTEAFF. This chain connects TRBV5-5 to TRBJ1-1; no reliable D call. Germline V lookup: CDR1 SGHKS, CDR2 YYEKEE (reference sequence). Trimming shortened V by 4 bases and J by 0 bases, and 10 bases separated the two germline ends. The CDR3 is made up of 14 amino acids.

The rearrangement links TRBV2 to TRBJ2-1, with TRBD1 as a possible D gene (5 bases). CDR3 length: 16 residues. V gave up 5 bases and J gave up 6 bases, with 20 bases separating them. CDR1 SNHLY and CDR2 FYNNEI come from the germline V gene. CDR3 in amino acids: CASSPRSGRQVNEQFF. In DNA form, the CDR3 reads TGTGCCAGCAGTCCCCGTTCAGGGCGTCAGGTCAATGAGCAGTTCTTC.

The chain links TRBV18 to TRBJ1-6; D call uncertain. CDR1 KGHSH and CDR2 LQKENI come from the germline V gene. V lost 2 bases and J lost 5, with 10 bases in between. The CDR3 spans 15 residues. The CDR3 DNA reads TGTGCCAGCTCACCAAGGAGTCTGAATAATTCACCCCTCCACTTT. Translated: CASSPRSLNNSPLHF.

The chain has TRBV6-5 and TRBJ1-3; D not certain. The V gene's germline CDR1 is MNHEY and CDR2 SVGAGI. There are 13 residues in the CDR3. V shed 10 bases and J shed 0 bases, with 10 bases lying between them. CDR3: CAIDSSSGNTIYF. Here the CDR3 DNA reads TGTGCCATCGACTCGAGCTCTGGAAACACCATATATTTT.

The V and J genes are TRBV28 and TRBJ2-3; TRBD2 aligns across 11 bases. Germline CDR1 is MDHEN and CDR2 is SYDVKM. Germline trimming cut 5 bases from V and 8 bases from J; bases unmatched to any gene: 9. CDR3 length: 15 residues. The CDR3 DNA sequence: TGTGCCAGCAGTCTAGCGGGGGGCCCTTCTGGTACGCAGTATTTT. Translation gives CASSLAGGPSGTQYF.

V and J are TRBV7-2 and TRBJ2-3; no firm D call. Germline V gene sequence: CDR1 SGHTA, CDR2 FQGNSA. V was clipped by 3 bases and J by 6 bases, with 13 bases between them. The CDR3 has 14 amino acids. The CDR3 bases are TGTGCCAGCAGCTTGACCCTTAAGTCCGATACGCAGTATTTT. It is translated as CASSLTLKSDTQYF. Complete variable domain (other parts from reference TRBV7-2 and TRBJ2-3): GAGVSQSPSNKVTEKGKDVELRCDPISGHTALYWYRQSLGQGLEFLIYFQGNSAPDKSGLPSDRFSAERTGGSVSTLTIQRTQQEDSAVYLCASSLTLKSDTQYFGPGTRLTVL.

The rearrangement joins TRBV3-1 (or the pseudogene TRBV3-2) to TRBJ2-1, with 11 bases that match TRBD2. The CDR3 is 16 amino acids. In germline, CDR1 is LGHDT, CDR2 YNNKEL (reference sequence). The V segment lost 0 bases and the J segment 4 bases; nucleotides outside the gene matches: 2. This CDR3 is CASSQDLAGGYNEQFF. DNA of the CDR3: TGTGCCAGCAGCCAAGATCTAGCGGGGGGTTACAATGAGCAGTTCTTC.